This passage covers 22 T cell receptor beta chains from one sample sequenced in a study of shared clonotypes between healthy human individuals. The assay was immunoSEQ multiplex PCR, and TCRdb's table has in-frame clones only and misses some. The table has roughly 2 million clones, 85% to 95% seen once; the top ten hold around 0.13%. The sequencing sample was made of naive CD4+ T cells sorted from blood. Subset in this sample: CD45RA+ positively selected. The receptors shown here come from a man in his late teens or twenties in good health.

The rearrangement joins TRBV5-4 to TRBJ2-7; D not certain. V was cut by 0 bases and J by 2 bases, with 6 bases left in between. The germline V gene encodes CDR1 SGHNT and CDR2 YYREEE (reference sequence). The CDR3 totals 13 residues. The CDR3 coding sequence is TGTGCCAGCAGCTTGGGAGCTGCCTACGAGCAGTACTTC. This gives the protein CASSLGAAYEQYF.

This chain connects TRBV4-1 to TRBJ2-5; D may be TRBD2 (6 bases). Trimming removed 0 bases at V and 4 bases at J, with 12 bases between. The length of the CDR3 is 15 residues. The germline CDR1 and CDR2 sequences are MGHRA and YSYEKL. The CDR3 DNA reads TGCGCCAGCAGCCAAGATGAAGTGGGGGGAGAGACCCAGTACTTC. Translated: CASSQDEVGGETQYF.

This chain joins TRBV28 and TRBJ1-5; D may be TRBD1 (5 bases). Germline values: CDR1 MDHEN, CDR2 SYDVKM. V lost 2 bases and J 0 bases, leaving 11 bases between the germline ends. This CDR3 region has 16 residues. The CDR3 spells CASSLGTGDSNQPQHF. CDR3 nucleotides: TGTGCCAGCAGTTTAGGAACAGGTGATAGCAATCAGCCCCAGCATTTT.

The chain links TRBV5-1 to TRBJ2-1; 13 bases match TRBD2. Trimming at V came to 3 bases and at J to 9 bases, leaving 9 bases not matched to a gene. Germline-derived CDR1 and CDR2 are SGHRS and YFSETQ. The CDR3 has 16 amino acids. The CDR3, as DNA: TGCGCCAGCAGCTCAACTAGCGGGAGGGGACGTGGTGAGCAGTTCTTC. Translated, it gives CASSSTSGRGRGEQFF.

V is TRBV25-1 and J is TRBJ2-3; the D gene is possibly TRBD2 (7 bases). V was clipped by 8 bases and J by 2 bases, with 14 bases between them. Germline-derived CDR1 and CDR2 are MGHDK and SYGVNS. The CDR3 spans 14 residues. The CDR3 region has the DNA TGTGCCAGCGGGAGGGGGGCACTCACAGATACGCAGTATTTT. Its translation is CASGRGALTDTQYF.

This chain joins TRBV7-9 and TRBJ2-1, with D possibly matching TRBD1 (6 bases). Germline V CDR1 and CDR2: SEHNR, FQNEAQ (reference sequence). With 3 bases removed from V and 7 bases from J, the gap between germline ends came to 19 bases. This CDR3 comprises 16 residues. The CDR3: CASSLWEGPTGNEQFF. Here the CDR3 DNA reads TGTGCCAGCAGCTTGTGGGAAGGGCCCACAGGGAATGAGCAGTTCTTC.

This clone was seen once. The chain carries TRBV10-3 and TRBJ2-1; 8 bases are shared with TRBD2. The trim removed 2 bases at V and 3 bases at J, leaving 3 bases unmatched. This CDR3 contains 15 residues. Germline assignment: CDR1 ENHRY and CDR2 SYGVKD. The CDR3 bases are TGTGCCATCAGTGAGGAGGGACTAGGCTACAATGAGCAGTTCTTC. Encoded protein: CAISEEGLGYNEQFF.

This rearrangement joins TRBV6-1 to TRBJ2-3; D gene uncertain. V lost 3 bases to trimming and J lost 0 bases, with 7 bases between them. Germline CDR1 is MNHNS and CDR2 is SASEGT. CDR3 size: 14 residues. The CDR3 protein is CASSDPGSTDTQYF. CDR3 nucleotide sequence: TGTGCCAGCAGTGATCCCGGGAGCACAGATACGCAGTATTTT.

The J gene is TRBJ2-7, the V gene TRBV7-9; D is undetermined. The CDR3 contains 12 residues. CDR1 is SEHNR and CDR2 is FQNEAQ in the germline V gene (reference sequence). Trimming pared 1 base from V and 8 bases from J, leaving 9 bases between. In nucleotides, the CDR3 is TGTGCCAGCAGCTTAGGTACTTTGCAGCAGTACTTC. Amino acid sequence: CASSLGTLQQYF. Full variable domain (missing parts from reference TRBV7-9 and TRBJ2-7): DTGVSQNPRHKITKRGQNVTFRCDPISEHNRLYWYRQTLGQGPEFLTYFQNEAQLEKSRLLSDRFSAERPKGSFSTLEIQRTEQGDSAMYLCASSLGTLQQYFGPGTRLTVT.

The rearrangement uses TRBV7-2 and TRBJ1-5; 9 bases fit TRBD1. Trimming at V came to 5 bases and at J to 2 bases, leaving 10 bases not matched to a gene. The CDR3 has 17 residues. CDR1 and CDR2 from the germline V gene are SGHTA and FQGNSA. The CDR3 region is CASSQLRTGDGNQPQHF. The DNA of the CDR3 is TGTGCCAGCAGCCAATTAAGGACAGGGGATGGCAATCAGCCCCAGCATTTT.

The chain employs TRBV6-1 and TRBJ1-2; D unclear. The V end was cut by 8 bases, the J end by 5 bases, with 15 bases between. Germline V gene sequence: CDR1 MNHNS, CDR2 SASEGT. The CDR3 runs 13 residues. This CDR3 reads CASLLQFGYGYTF. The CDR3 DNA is TGTGCCAGCCTACTACAATTTGGATATGGCTACACCTTC.

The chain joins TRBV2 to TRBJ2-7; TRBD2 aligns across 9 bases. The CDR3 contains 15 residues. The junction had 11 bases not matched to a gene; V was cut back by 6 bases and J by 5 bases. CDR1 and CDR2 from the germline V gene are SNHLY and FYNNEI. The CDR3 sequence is CASSPDRTSDHEQYF. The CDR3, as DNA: TGTGCCAGCAGCCCTGACAGGACTAGCGACCACGAGCAGTACTTC.

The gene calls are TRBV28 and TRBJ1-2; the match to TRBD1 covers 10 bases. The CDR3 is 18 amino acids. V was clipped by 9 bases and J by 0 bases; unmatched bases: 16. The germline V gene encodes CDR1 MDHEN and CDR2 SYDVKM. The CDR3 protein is CASTTGGSPIRANYGYTF. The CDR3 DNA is TGTGCCAGTACGACAGGGGGCTCTCCTATTCGAGCTAACTATGGCTACACCTTC.

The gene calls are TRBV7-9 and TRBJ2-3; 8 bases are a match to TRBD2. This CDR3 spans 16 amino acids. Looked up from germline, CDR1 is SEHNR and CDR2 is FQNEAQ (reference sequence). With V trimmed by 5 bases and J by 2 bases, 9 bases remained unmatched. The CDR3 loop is CASSRYSGTDTDTQYF. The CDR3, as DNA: TGTGCCAGCAGCCGATATAGCGGGACGGACACAGATACGCAGTATTTT.

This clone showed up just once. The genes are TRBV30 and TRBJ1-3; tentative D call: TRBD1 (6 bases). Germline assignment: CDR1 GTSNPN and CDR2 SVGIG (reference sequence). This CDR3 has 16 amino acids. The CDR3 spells CGSNLETGHSGNTIYF. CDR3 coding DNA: TGTGGTTCGAACTTAGAGACAGGCCACTCTGGAAACACCATATATTTT.

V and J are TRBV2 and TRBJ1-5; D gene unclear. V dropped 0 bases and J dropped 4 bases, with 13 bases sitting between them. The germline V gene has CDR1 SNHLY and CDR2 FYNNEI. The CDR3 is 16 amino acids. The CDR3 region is CASSEARSGQNQPQHF. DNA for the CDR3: TGTGCCAGCAGTGAAGCTCGTTCAGGTCAAAATCAGCCCCAGCATTTT.

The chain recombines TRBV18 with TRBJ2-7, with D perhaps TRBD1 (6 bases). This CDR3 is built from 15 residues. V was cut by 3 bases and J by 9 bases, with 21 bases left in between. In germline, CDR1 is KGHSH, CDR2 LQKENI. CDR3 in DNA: TGTGCCAGCTCACCCCGGGACAAAGACTTTTTAGGGCAGTACTTC. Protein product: CASSPRDKDFLGQYF. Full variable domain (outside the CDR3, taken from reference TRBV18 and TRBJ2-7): NAGVMQNPRHLVRRRGQEARLRCSPMKGHSHVYWYRQLPEEGLKFMVYLQKENIIDESGMPKERFSAEFPKEGPSILRIQQVVRGDSAAYFCASSPRDKDFLGQYFGPGTRLTVT.

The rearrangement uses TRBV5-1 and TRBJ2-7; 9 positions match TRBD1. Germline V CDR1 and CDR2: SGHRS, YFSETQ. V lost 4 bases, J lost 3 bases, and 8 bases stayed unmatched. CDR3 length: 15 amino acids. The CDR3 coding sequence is TGCGCCAGCAGCACACAGGGGGCTGGGGTCTACGAGCAGTACTTC. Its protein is CASSTQGAGVYEQYF.

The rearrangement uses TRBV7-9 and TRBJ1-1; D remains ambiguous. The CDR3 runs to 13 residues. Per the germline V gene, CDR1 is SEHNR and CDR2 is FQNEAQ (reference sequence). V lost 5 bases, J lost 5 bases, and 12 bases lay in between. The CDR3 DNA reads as TGTGCCAGCAGCCTATATAAGGGAACTGAAGCTTTCTTT. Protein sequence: CASSLYKGTEAFF.

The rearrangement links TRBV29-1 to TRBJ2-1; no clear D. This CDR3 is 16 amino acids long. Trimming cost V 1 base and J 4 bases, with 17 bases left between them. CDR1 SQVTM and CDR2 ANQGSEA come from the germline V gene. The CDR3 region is CSVEAPGPSLYNEQFF. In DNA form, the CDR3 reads TGCAGCGTTGAAGCCCCGGGCCCTTCTTTATACAATGAGCAGTTCTTC.

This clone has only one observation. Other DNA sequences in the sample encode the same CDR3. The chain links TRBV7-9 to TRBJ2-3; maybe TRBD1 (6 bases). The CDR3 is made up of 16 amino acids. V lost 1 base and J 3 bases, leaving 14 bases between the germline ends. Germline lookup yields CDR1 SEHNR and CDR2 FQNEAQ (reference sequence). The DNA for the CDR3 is TGTGCCAGCAGCTTAGGTGATAGGGGGAATACAGATACGCAGTATTTT. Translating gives CASSLGDRGNTDTQYF.

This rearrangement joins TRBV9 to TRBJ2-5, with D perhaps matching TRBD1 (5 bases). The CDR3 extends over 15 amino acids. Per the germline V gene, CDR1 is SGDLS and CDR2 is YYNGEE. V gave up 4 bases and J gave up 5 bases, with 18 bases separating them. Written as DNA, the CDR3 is TGTGCCAGCAGCTCCCTGTTGGGGCCACAGGAGACCCAGTACTTC. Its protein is CASSSLLGPQETQYF.